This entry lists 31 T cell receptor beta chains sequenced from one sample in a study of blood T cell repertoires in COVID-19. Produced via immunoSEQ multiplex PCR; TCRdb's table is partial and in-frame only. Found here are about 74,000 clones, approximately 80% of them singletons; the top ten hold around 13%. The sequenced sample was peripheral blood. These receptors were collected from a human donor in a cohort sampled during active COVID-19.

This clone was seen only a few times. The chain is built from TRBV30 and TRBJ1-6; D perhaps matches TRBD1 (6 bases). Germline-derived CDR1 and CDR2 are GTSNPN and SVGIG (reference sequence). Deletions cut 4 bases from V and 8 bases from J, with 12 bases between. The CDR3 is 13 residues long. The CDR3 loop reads CAWNYRDHSPLHF. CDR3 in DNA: TGTGCCTGGAATTACAGGGACCATTCACCCCTCCACTTT.

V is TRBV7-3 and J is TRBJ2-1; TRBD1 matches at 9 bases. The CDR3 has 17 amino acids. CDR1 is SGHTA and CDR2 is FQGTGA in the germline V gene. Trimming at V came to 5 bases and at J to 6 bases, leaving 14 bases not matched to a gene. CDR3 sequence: CASSPWSGTGKPNEQFF. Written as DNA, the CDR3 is TGTGCCAGCAGCCCCTGGAGTGGGACAGGGAAGCCCAATGAGCAGTTCTTC. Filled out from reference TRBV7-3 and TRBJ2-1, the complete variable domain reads GAGVSQTPSNKVTEKGKYVELRCDPISGHTALYWYRQSLGQGPEFLIYFQGTGAADDSGLPNDRFFAVRPEGSVSTLKIQRTERGDSAVYLCASSPWSGTGKPNEQFFGPGTRLTVL.

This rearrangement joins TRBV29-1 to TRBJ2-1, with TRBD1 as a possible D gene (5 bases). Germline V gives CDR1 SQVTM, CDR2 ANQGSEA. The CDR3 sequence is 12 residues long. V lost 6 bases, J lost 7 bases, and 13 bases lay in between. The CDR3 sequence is CSVPTPGNEQFF. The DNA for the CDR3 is TGCAGCGTGCCCACTCCAGGGAATGAGCAGTTCTTC.

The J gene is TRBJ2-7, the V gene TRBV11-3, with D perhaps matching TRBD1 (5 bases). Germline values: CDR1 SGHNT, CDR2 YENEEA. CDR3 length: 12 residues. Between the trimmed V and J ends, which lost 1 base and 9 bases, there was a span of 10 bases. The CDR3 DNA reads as TGTGCCAGCAGCTTAGCAGGGTCTGTGCAGTACTTC. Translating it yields CASSLAGSVQYF.

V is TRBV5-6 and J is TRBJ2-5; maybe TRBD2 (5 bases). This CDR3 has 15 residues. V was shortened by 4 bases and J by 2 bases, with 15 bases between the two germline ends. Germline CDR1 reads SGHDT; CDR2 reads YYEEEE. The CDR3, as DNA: TGTGCCAGCAGCCTTCGGCCGGGGATACAAGAGACCCAGTACTTC. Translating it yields CASSLRPGIQETQYF.

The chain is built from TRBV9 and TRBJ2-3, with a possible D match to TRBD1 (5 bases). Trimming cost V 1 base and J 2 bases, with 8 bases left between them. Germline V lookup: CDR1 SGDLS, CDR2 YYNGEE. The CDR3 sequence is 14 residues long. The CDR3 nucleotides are TGTGCCAGCAGCGTACAGGGAACCACAGATACGCAGTATTTT. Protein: CASSVQGTTDTQYF.

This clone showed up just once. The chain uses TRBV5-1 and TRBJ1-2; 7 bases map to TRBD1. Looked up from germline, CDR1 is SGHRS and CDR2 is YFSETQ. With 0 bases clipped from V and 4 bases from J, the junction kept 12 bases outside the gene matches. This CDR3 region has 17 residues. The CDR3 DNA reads TGCGCCAGCAGCTTGGAAGCAGGGGGAGCGATAGCCTATGGCTACACCTTC. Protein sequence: CASSLEAGGAIAYGYTF.

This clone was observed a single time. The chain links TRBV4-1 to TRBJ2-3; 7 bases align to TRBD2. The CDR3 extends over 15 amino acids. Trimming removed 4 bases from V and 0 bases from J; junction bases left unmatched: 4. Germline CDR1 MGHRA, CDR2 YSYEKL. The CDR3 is CASSRSGVSTDTQYF. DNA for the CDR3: TGCGCCAGCAGCCGGAGCGGGGTTAGCACAGATACGCAGTATTTT.

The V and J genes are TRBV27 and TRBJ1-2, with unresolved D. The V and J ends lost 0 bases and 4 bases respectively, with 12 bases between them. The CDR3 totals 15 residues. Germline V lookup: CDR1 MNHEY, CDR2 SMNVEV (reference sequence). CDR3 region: CASSLSVRESYGYTF. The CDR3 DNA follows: TGTGCCAGCAGTTTATCGGTGAGGGAGAGCTATGGCTACACCTTC.

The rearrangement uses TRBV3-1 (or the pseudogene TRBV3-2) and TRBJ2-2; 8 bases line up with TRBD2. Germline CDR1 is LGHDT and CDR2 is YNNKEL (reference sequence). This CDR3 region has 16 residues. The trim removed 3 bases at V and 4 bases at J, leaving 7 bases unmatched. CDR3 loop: CASSQPLAGGTGELFF. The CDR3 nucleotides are TGTGCCAGCAGCCAGCCCCTGGCGGGGGGCACCGGGGAGCTGTTTTTT.

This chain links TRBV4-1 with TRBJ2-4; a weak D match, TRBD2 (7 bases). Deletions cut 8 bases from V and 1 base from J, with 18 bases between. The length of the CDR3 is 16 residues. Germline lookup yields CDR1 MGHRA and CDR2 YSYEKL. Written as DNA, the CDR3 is TGCGCCAGCTCTGTGGGGGGGGCAAAGGCCAAAAACATTCAGTACTTC. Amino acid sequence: CASSVGGAKAKNIQYF.

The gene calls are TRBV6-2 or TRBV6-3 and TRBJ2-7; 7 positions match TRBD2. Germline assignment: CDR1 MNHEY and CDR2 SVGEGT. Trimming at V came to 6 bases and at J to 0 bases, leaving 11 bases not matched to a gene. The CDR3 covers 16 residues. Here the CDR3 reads CASSLTSGTFSYEQYF. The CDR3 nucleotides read TGTGCCAGCAGCCTAACGAGCGGGACCTTCTCCTACGAGCAGTACTTC.

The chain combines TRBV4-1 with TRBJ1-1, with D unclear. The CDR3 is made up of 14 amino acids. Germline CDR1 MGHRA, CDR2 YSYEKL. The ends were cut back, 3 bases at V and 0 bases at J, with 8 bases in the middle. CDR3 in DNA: TGCGCCAGCAGCCAGAGGTGGATGAACACTGAAGCTTTCTTT. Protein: CASSQRWMNTEAFF.

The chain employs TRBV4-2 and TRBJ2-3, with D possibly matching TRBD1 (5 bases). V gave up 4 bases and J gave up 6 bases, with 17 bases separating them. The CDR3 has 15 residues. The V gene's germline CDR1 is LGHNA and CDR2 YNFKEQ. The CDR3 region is CASSPQGQVSDTQYF. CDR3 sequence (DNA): TGTGCCAGCAGCCCCCAGGGTCAGGTCTCGGATACGCAGTATTTT.

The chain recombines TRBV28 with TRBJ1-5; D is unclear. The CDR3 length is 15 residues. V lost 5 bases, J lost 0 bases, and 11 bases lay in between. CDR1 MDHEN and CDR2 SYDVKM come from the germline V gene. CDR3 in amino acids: CASSLGGDSNQPQHF. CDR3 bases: TGTGCCAGCAGTCTGGGAGGAGATAGCAATCAGCCCCAGCATTTT.

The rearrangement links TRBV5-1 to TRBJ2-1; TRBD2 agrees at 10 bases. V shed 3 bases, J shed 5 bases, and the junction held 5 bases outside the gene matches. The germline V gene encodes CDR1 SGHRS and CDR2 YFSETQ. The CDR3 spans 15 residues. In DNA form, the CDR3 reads TGCGCCAGCAGCTACTTTAGCGGGGGGAACAATGAGCAGTTCTTC. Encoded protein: CASSYFSGGNNEQFF.

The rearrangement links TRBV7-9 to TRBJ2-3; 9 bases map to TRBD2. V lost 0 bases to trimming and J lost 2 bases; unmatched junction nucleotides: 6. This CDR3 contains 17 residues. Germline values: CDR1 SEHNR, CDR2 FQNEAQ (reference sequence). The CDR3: CASSLASLAGFTDTQYF. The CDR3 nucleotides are TGTGCCAGCAGCTTAGCGAGTCTAGCGGGGTTCACAGATACGCAGTATTTT.

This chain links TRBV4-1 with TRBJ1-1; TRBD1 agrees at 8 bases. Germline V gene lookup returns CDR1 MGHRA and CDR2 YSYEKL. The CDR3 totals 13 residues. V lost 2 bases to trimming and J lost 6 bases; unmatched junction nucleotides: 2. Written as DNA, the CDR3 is TGCGCCAGCAGCCAACGGACAGGGCCTGAAGCTTTCTTT. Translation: CASSQRTGPEAFF.

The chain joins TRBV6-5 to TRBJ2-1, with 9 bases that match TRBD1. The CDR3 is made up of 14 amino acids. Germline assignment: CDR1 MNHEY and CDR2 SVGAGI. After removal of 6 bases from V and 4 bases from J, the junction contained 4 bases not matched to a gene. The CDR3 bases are TGTGCCAGCAGGGACAGGGGCTCGTACAATGAGCAGTTCTTC. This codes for CASRDRGSYNEQFF.

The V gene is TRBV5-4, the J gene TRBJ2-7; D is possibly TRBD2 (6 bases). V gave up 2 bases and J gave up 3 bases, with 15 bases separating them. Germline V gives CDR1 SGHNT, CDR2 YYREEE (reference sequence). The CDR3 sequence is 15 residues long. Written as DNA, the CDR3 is TGTGCCAGCAGCTTCACACCGGGGGTGATCTACGAGCAGTACTTC. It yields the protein CASSFTPGVIYEQYF.

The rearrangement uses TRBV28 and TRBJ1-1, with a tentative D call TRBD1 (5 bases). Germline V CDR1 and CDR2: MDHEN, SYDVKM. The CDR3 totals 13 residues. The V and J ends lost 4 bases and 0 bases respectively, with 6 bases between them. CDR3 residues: CASSYRLNTEAFF. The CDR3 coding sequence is TGTGCCAGCAGTTACAGGTTGAACACTGAAGCTTTCTTT. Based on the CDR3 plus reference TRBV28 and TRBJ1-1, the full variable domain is DVKVTQSSRYLVKRTGEKVFLECVQDMDHENMFWYRQDPGLGLRLIYFSYDVKMKEKGDIPEGYSVSREKKERFSLILESASTNQTSMYLCASSYRLNTEAFFGQGTRLTVV.

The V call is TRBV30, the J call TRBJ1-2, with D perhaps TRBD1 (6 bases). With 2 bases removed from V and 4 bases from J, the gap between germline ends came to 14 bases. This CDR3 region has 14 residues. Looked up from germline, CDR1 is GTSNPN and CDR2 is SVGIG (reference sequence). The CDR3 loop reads CAWSLQQGAYGYTF. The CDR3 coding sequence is TGTGCCTGGAGTCTCCAACAGGGAGCCTATGGCTACACCTTC.

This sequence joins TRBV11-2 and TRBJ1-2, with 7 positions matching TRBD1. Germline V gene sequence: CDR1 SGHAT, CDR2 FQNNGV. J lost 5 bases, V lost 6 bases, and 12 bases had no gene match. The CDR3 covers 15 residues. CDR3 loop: CASSPVRGARYGYTF. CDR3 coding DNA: TGTGCCAGCAGTCCCGTCAGGGGGGCCAGGTATGGCTACACCTTC.

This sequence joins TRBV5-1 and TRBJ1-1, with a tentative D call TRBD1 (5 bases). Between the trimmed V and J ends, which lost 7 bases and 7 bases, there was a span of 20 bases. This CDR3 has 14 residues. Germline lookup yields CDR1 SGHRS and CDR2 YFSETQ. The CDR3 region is CASGGGSPPGEAFF. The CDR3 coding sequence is TGCGCCAGCGGGGGAGGTAGCCCGCCTGGTGAAGCTTTCTTT.

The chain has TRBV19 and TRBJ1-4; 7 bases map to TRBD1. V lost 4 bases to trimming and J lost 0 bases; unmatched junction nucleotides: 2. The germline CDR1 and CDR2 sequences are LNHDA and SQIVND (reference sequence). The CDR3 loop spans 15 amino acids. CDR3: CASSRGTATNEKLFF. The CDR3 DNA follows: TGTGCCAGTAGTAGAGGGACAGCAACTAATGAAAAACTGTTTTTT. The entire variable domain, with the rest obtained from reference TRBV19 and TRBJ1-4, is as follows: DGGITQSPKYLFRKEGQNVTLSCEQNLNHDAMYWYRQDPGQGLRLIYYSQIVNDFQKGDIAEGYSVSREKKESFPLTVTSAQKNPTAFYLCASSRGTATNEKLFFGSGTQLSVL.

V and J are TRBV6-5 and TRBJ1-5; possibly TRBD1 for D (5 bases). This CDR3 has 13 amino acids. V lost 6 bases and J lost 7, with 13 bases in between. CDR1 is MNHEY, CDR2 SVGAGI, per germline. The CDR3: CASSIRERQPQHF. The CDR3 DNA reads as TGTGCCAGCAGCATCAGGGAACGGCAGCCCCAGCATTTT.

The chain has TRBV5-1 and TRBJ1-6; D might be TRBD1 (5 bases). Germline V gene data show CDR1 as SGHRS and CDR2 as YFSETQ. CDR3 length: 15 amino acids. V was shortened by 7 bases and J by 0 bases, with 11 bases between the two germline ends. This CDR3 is CASRRGGSYNSPLHF. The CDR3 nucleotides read TGCGCCAGCCGGAGGGGAGGCTCCTATAATTCACCCCTCCACTTT.

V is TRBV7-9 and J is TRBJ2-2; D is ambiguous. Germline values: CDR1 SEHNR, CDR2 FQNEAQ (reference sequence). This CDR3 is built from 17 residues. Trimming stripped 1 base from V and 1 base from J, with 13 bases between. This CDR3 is CASSLESGLENTGELFF. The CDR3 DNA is TGTGCCAGCAGCTTAGAATCTGGCCTAGAGAACACCGGGGAGCTGTTTTTT.

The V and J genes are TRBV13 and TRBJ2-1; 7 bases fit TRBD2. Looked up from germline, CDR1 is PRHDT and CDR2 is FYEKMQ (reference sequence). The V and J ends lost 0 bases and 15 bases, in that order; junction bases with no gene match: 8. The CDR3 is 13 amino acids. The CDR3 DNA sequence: TGTGCCAGCAGCTTAGGCCGGGAGGCCGGTGGGTTCTTC. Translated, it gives CASSLGREAGGFF.

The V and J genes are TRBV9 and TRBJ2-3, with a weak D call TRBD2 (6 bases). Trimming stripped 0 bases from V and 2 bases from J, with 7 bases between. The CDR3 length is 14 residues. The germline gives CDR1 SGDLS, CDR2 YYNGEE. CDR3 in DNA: TGTGCCAGCAGCGTAGCGGGGGACACAGATACGCAGTATTTT. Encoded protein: CASSVAGDTDTQYF.

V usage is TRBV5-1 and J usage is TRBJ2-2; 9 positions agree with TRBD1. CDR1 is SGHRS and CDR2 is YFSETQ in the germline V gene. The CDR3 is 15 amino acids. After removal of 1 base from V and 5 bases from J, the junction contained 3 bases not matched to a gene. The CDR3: CASSLTGGETGELFF. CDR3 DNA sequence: TGCGCCAGCAGCTTGACAGGGGGCGAGACCGGGGAGCTGTTTTTT.